A single sample is the source of the 23 T cell receptor beta chains below, sequenced in a study of blood T cell repertoires in COVID-19. Profiling relied on immunoSEQ multiplex PCR, and the TCRdb table lists in-frame clones only, not all of them. In the table there are 150,000 to 200,000 clones, roughly 84% of which are singletons. Sequenced: peripheral blood. All receptors come from a man older than 75 with COVID-19, enrolled during active disease.

V usage is TRBV5-6 and J usage is TRBJ1-5; 9 bases agree with TRBD1. Germline CDR1 and CDR2: SGHDT and YYEEEE. V shed 4 bases and J 6 bases; nucleotides not matched to a gene: 8. The CDR3 runs 15 residues. This CDR3 is CASSPRDRVGQPQHF. The CDR3 DNA reads TGTGCCAGCAGCCCCCGGGACAGGGTTGGTCAGCCCCAGCATTTT.

The rearrangement uses TRBV18 and TRBJ1-1, with 7 bases fitting TRBD1. CDR1 KGHSH and CDR2 LQKENI come from the germline V gene. After removal of 3 bases from V and 7 bases from J, the junction contained 5 bases not matched to a gene. CDR3 size: 13 residues. The CDR3 region has the DNA TGTGCCAGCTCACCCGGGACAGTAGGTGAAGCTTTCTTT. This sequence encodes CASSPGTVGEAFF.

The chain employs TRBV16 and TRBJ2-1; D is possibly TRBD1 (5 bases). V was pared by 4 bases and J by 5 bases, with 12 bases between. CDR3 size: 14 residues. CDR1 is KGHSY and CDR2 is FQNENV in the germline V gene. Here the CDR3 reads CASSLAGIDNEQFF. The CDR3 DNA is TGTGCCAGCAGCCTTGCAGGGATAGACAATGAGCAGTTCTTC.

This chain connects TRBV5-1 to TRBJ2-7; the D gene is possibly TRBD1 (6 bases). CDR1 SGHRS and CDR2 YFSETQ come from the germline V gene. Trimming removed 5 bases at V and 4 bases at J, with 13 bases between. This CDR3 has 13 amino acids. The CDR3 here is CASSSNREYEQYF. CDR3 nucleotides: TGCGCCAGCAGTTCCAACAGGGAATACGAGCAGTACTTC.

The V gene is TRBV11-2, the J gene TRBJ2-1; the D gene is possibly TRBD2 (5 bases). The V gene's germline CDR1 is SGHAT and CDR2 FQNNGV. This CDR3 comprises 14 residues. Between the trimmed V and J ends, which lost 0 bases and 7 bases, there was a span of 10 bases. CDR3 sequence: CASSLEGLPNEQFF. The CDR3 bases are TGTGCCAGCAGCTTAGAAGGACTCCCTAATGAGCAGTTCTTC. The variable domain in full, with the rest retrieved from reference TRBV11-2 and TRBJ2-1, is EAGVAQSPRYKIIEKRQSVAFWCNPISGHATLYWYQQILGQGPKLLIQFQNNGVVDDSQLPKDRFSAERLKGVDSTLKIQPAKLEDSAVYLCASSLEGLPNEQFFGPGTRLTVL.

This clone occurred once. J is TRBJ2-1 and V is TRBV3-1 (or the pseudogene TRBV3-2); D unresolved. This CDR3 is built from 15 residues. V gave up 3 bases and J gave up 0 bases, with 9 bases separating them. Germline CDR1 LGHDT, CDR2 YNNKEL (reference sequence). CDR3 loop: CASSQWSSSYNEQFF. The CDR3, as DNA: TGTGCCAGCAGCCAGTGGTCGAGCTCCTACAATGAGCAGTTCTTC.

The chain carries TRBV19 and TRBJ1-1, with a tentative D call TRBD1 (6 bases). CDR1 is LNHDA, CDR2 SQIVND, per germline (reference sequence). The CDR3 spans 13 residues. V was cut by 6 bases and J by 5 bases, with 13 bases left in between. The DNA of the CDR3 is TGTGCCAGTAGACAGGGTACCTTGACTGAAGCTTTCTTT. Protein: CASRQGTLTEAFF. The variable domain in full, completed from reference TRBV19 and TRBJ1-1, reads DGGITQSPKYLFRKEGQNVTLSCEQNLNHDAMYWYRQDPGQGLRLIYYSQIVNDFQKGDIAEGYSVSREKKESFPLTVTSAQKNPTAFYLCASRQGTLTEAFFGQGTRLTVV.

The chain has TRBV9 and TRBJ2-5; 7 bases align to TRBD1. Per the germline V gene, CDR1 is SGDLS and CDR2 is YYNGEE. Trimming took 2 bases from V and 1 from J; bases not matched to a gene: 14. The CDR3 spans 18 residues. The CDR3 DNA sequence: TGTGCCAGCAGCGTTGCTATCGGAGGACAGGCCATCCAAGAGACCCAGTACTTC. Its translation: CASSVAIGGQAIQETQYF.

For this clone: The same CDR3 arises from other DNA sequences in this sample as well. The chain is built from TRBV28 and TRBJ1-2; maybe TRBD1 (5 bases). Per the germline V gene, CDR1 is MDHEN and CDR2 is SYDVKM. The CDR3 has 12 amino acids. V shed 9 bases and J shed 4 bases, with 12 bases lying between them. Written as DNA, the CDR3 is TGTGCCAGTAGCACAGGCGTCTATGGCTACACCTTC. Residues: CASSTGVYGYTF.

This clone was picked up a small number of times. The J gene is TRBJ1-1, the V gene TRBV11-3, with TRBD1 matching over 7 bases. The CDR3 totals 12 residues. The V segment lost 3 bases and the J segment 8 bases; nucleotides outside the gene matches: 3. Germline assignment: CDR1 SGHNT and CDR2 YENEEA. CDR3 residues: CASSLPGQEAFF. CDR3 DNA sequence: TGTGCCAGCAGCTTGCCGGGACAGGAAGCTTTCTTT.

The chain employs TRBV5-6 and TRBJ1-6, with 10 positions matching TRBD1. Germline lookup yields CDR1 SGHDT and CDR2 YYEEEE. This CDR3 contains 14 residues. V gave up 4 bases and J gave up 7 bases; unmatched junction bases: 2. CDR3 loop: CASSPGQGNSPLHF. The CDR3 DNA reads as TGTGCCAGCAGCCCGGGACAGGGGAATTCACCCCTCCACTTT.

This clone was seen a few times. The gene calls are TRBV9 and TRBJ1-2; the D gene is possibly TRBD1 (6 bases). V lost 4 bases, J lost 3 bases, and 16 bases lay in between. Germline V gene sequence: CDR1 SGDLS, CDR2 YYNGEE. The CDR3 contains 15 residues. The DNA of the CDR3 is TGTGCCAGCAGCCCGAACACAGGGTACCACTATGGCTACACCTTC. This gives the protein CASSPNTGYHYGYTF.

This sequence joins TRBV4-1 and TRBJ1-3, with no clear D. Looked up from germline, CDR1 is MGHRA and CDR2 is YSYEKL. Trimming pared 0 bases from V and 1 base from J, leaving 4 bases between. This CDR3 is 14 amino acids long. The CDR3 DNA is TGCGCCAGCAGCCAAGATCCATCTGGAAACACCATATATTTT. This translates into CASSQDPSGNTIYF.

The CDR3 DNA reads as TGCGCCAGCAGCTTTGGAGGAGATTATAATTCACCCCTCCACTTT. Translating it yields CASSFGGDYNSPLHF. The chain uses TRBV5-1 and TRBJ1-6; D call uncertain. CDR3 length: 15 amino acids. Between the trimmed V and J ends, which lost 2 bases and 4 bases, there was a span of 10 bases. In germline, CDR1 is SGHRS, CDR2 YFSETQ.

This clone was recorded only once. J is TRBJ1-4 and V is TRBV5-4; the D gene is possibly TRBD1 (6 bases). This CDR3 contains 13 residues. Germline assignment: CDR1 SGHNT and CDR2 YYREEE (reference sequence). V lost 0 bases and J lost 8, with 8 bases in between. CDR3 protein: CASSLAQGEKLFF. The CDR3 DNA reads TGTGCCAGCAGCTTGGCCCAGGGGGAAAAACTGTTTTTT. Full variable domain (outside the CDR3, taken from reference TRBV5-4 and TRBJ1-4): ETGVTQSPTHLIKTRGQQVTLRCSSQSGHNTVSWYQQALGQGPQFIFQYYREEENGRGNFPPRFSGLQFPNYSSELNVNALELDDSALYLCASSLAQGEKLFFGSGTQLSVL.

The chain recombines TRBV5-1 with TRBJ1-5; 7 bases are a match to TRBD1. Germline loops: CDR1 SGHRS, CDR2 YFSETQ. The CDR3 consists of 15 residues. V lost 0 bases and J lost 2; bases outside the gene matches: 2. CDR3 amino acids: CASSLAGTGNQPQHF. CDR3 in DNA: TGCGCCAGCAGCTTGGCCGGGACAGGCAATCAGCCCCAGCATTTT.

This clone was detected a few times. This rearrangement joins TRBV6-2 or TRBV6-3 to TRBJ1-5, with 10 bases lining up with TRBD1. The CDR3 contains 16 residues. With V trimmed by 6 bases and J by 6 bases, 11 bases remained unmatched. Germline CDR1 MNHEY, CDR2 SVGEGT. CDR3 sequence reads: CASSPRDRGFGQPQHF. The CDR3 DNA reads as TGTGCCAGCAGCCCTCGGGACAGGGGATTTGGTCAGCCCCAGCATTTT.

The chain employs TRBV7-2 and TRBJ2-1, with 7 bases that match TRBD2. Germline CDR1 is SGHTA and CDR2 is FQGNSA. Trimming at V came to 6 bases and at J to 1 base, leaving 12 bases not matched to a gene. This CDR3 has 17 residues. CDR3 protein: CASSTAGWVISYNEQFF. The CDR3 DNA sequence: TGTGCCAGCAGTACAGCGGGGTGGGTAATATCCTACAATGAGCAGTTCTTC.

The gene calls are TRBV12-5 and TRBJ1-1; 8 bases are shared with TRBD1. Losses at the gene ends were 1 base for V and 5 bases for J; bases not matched to a gene: 6. Germline V gene sequence: CDR1 LGHNT, CDR2 FRNRAP. CDR3 length equals 15 residues. Here the CDR3 DNA reads TGTGCTAGTGGTTTGGGGCAGGGGGCGAGGACTGAAGCTTTCTTT. It codes for CASGLGQGARTEAFF.

The genes are TRBV29-1 and TRBJ1-4; tentatively, D is TRBD1 (6 bases). The V and J ends lost 6 bases and 10 bases respectively, with 21 bases between them. CDR3 size: 14 residues. Germline V gives CDR1 SQVTM, CDR2 ANQGSEA. The CDR3 DNA reads TGCAGCGTGAGATACACCGGGACATATGGAAAACTGTTTTTT. As protein: CSVRYTGTYGKLFF.

The genes are TRBV28 and TRBJ2-7; possible D gene TRBD1, 6 bases. The CDR3 contains 15 residues. Germline CDR1 is MDHEN and CDR2 is SYDVKM. The V end was cut by 1 base, the J end by 3 bases, with 13 bases between. The DNA for the CDR3 is TGTGCCAGCAGTTTATATTTGGGGGCGGGCTACGAGCAGTACTTC. This encodes CASSLYLGAGYEQYF.

The J gene is TRBJ1-1, the V gene TRBV2; TRBD1 agrees at 9 bases. The V segment lost 2 bases and the J segment 11 bases; nucleotides outside the gene matches: 6. This CDR3 comprises 13 residues. Germline V CDR1 and CDR2: SNHLY, FYNNEI. DNA of the CDR3: TGTGCCAGCAGTGAATGGGACAGGGTTGGTGCTTTCTTT. This codes for CASSEWDRVGAFF.

The CDR3 loop reads CASSYVQGTYEKLFF. The CDR3 DNA reads TGTGCCAGCAGTTATGTACAGGGAACCTATGAAAAACTGTTTTTT. The chain couples TRBV6-6 to TRBJ1-4; a possible D gene is TRBD1 (6 bases). Per the germline V gene, CDR1 is MNHNY and CDR2 is SVGAGI (reference sequence). V was cut by 3 bases and J by 6 bases, with 14 bases left in between. The CDR3 sequence is 15 residues long.